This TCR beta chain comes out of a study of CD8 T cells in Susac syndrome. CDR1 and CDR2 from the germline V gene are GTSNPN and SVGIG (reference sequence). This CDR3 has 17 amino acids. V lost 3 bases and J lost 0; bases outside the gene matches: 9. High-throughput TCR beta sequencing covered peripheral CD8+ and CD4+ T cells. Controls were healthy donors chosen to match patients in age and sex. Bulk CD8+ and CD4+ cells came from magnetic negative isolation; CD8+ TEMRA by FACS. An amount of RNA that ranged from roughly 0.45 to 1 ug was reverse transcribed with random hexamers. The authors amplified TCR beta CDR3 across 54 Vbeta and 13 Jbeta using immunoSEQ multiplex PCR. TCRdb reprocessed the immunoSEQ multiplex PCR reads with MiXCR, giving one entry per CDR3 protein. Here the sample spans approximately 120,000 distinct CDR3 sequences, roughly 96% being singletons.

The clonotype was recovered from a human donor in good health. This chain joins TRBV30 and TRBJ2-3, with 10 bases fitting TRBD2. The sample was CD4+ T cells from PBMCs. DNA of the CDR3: TGTGCCTGGAGCTTCTCAGGACTAGCGGCGAGCACAGATACGCAGTATTTT. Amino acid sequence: CAWSFSGLAASTDTQYF.